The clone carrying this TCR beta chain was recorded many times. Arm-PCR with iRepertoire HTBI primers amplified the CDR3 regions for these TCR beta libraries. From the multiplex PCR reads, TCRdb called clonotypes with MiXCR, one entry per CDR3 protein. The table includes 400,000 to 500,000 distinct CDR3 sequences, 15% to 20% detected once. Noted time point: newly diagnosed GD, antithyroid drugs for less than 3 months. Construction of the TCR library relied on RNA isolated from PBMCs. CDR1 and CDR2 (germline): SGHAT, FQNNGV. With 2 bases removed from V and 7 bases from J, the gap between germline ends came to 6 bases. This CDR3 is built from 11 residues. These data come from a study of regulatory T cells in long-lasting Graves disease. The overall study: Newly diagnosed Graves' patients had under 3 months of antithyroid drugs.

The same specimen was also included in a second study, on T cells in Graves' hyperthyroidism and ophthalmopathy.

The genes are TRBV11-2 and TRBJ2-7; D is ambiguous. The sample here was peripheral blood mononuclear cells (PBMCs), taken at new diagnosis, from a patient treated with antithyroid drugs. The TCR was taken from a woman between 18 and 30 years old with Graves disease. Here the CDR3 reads CASSLSREQYF. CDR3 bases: TGTGCCAGCAGCTTATCCCGGGAGCAGTACTTC.